The T cell receptor (beta chain) under discussion was sequenced for a study of blood T cell repertoires in COVID-19. TCRdb's table, derived via immunoSEQ multiplex PCR, lists solely in-frame clones and lacks some. This sample has roughly 110,000 clones, with roughly 84% found just once. This CDR3 is 17 amino acids long. CDR1 is SGHRS and CDR2 is YFSETQ in the germline V gene. Losses at the gene ends were 6 bases for V and 2 bases for J; bases not matched to a gene: 16. The receptor was isolated from a man in his forties or fifties with acute or convalescent COVID-19. Material for sequencing was peripheral blood. This sequence joins TRBV5-1 and TRBJ1-1, with 7 bases that match TRBD1. The CDR3 sequence: CASTPGWGDSKNTEAFF. The CDR3 DNA reads TGCGCCAGCACCCCCGGGTGGGGGGACAGTAAAAACACTGAAGCTTTCTTT.